Presented here are 30 T cell receptor beta chains from one specimen sequenced in a study of T cell changes during pregnancy in multiple sclerosis (dated by TCRdb to between 2019 and 2020). The library came from the immunoSEQ multiplex PCR assay. In its TCRdb copy, this immuneACCESS table keeps in-frame sequences only and misses some clones. Where compared with another copy, unresolved V genes explain less than half of these, and the others have no known cause. A total of under 50,000 clones appear in this sample, roughly 87% of them only once. In total, the top ten clones hold more than 0.9% of the sample. The sequences come from CD4+ T cells from peripheral blood mononuclear cells, collected after pregnancy. These receptors originate from a female donor with multiple sclerosis, enrolled in a pregnancy study.

The chain uses TRBV5-1 and TRBJ2-1, with 7 nucleotides matching TRBD2. CDR1 SGHRS and CDR2 YFSETQ come from the germline V gene. J was trimmed by 1 base and V by 3 bases; bases with no gene match: 10. The CDR3 length is 17 residues. CDR3 residues: CASSSSPSGTSYNEQFF. The CDR3 DNA is TGCGCCAGCAGCTCTTCGCCGAGCGGGACTTCCTACAATGAGCAGTTCTTC.

The genes are TRBV19 and TRBJ2-3, with D hard to call. Germline values: CDR1 LNHDA, CDR2 SQIVND (reference sequence). There are 15 residues in the CDR3. V was cut by 7 bases and J by 3 bases, with 17 bases left in between. DNA of the CDR3: TGTGCCAGTAACCCCCCAGGTCTTAAAACAGATACGCAGTATTTT. Amino acid sequence: CASNPPGLKTDTQYF. Full variable domain (rest looked up from reference TRBV19 and TRBJ2-3): DGGITQSPKYLFRKEGQNVTLSCEQNLNHDAMYWYRQDPGQGLRLIYYSQIVNDFQKGDIAEGYSVSREKKESFPLTVTSAQKNPTAFYLCASNPPGLKTDTQYFGPGTRLTVL.

The chain has TRBV10-3 and TRBJ1-1; 10 nucleotides match TRBD1. Germline V CDR1 and CDR2: ENHRY, SYGVKD. Unmatched junction bases numbered 3, after V lost 10 bases and J lost 4 bases. The CDR3 runs 12 residues. Here the CDR3 reads CATGDRGTEAFF. In nucleotides, the CDR3 is TGTGCCACAGGGGACAGGGGCACTGAAGCTTTCTTT.

The rearrangement joins TRBV6-1 to TRBJ2-7; 9 bases map to TRBD2. CDR1 and CDR2 (germline): MNHNS, SASEGT. V trimming: 4 bases; J trimming: 3 bases; junction bases outside the gene matches: 7. The CDR3 totals 15 residues. For the CDR3, the DNA is TGTGCCAGCAGTGTTGCGGGAGGGGTAAGCTACGAGCAGTACTTC. It translates to CASSVAGGVSYEQYF.

This clone has only one observation. This rearrangement joins TRBV19 to TRBJ2-3, with TRBD2 matching over 8 bases. Per germline, CDR1 LNHDA and CDR2 SQIVND (reference sequence). Unmatched junction bases numbered 17, after V lost 1 base and J lost 5 bases. The CDR3 runs to 19 residues. The CDR3 coding sequence is TGTGCCAGTAGTATAGGCAGGGACCTAAGCCGACTAGCGCGAGATACGCAGTATTTT. This translates into CASSIGRDLSRLARDTQYF.

The rearrangement links TRBV6-1 to TRBJ1-2; 8 bases are shared with TRBD1. This CDR3 region has 14 residues. V shed 8 bases and J 2 bases; nucleotides not matched to a gene: 7. From germline, CDR1 is MNHNS and CDR2 SASEGT. This chain's CDR3 is CASGHRGVNYGYTF. The CDR3 coding sequence is TGTGCCAGCGGACACAGGGGGGTAAACTATGGCTACACCTTC.

This clone appeared a single time. This chain joins TRBV14 and TRBJ2-1, with a possible D match to TRBD2 (6 bases). This CDR3 region has 16 residues. Germline loops: CDR1 SGHDN, CDR2 FVKESK. V lost 0 bases and J lost 8, with 17 bases in between. CDR3 residues: CASSQEGRDRDDEQFF. Here the CDR3 DNA reads TGTGCCAGCAGCCAAGAAGGGCGGGATAGGGACGATGAGCAGTTCTTC.

This chain links TRBV11-2 with TRBJ2-2; 7 bases map to TRBD2. Germline CDR1 is SGHAT and CDR2 is FQNNGV. The CDR3 covers 14 residues. J lost 4 bases, V lost 5 bases, and 4 bases had no gene match. The CDR3 DNA is TGTGCCAGCAGCGGCGGGAGAACCACCGGGGAGCTGTTTTTT. It specifies CASSGGRTTGELFF.

The V and J genes are TRBV11-2 and TRBJ2-1; possibly TRBD2 for D (5 bases). CDR3 length equals 16 residues. From germline, CDR1 is SGHAT and CDR2 FQNNGV. Trimming took 6 bases from V and 0 from J, leaving 15 bases between them. The CDR3 DNA follows: TGTGCCAGCAGTCGGGATGGAGCCCCCTCCTACAATGAGCAGTTCTTC. Translating gives CASSRDGAPSYNEQFF.

The chain combines TRBV5-1 with TRBJ2-7, with no clear D. This CDR3 has 14 amino acids. The germline V and J ends were trimmed by 0 bases and 5 bases, with 12 bases remaining between them. The germline gives CDR1 SGHRS, CDR2 YFSETQ. The CDR3 reads CASSLVARQNEQYF. CDR3 DNA sequence: TGCGCCAGCAGCTTGGTGGCCCGTCAGAACGAGCAGTACTTC.

The rearrangement links TRBV7-7 to TRBJ2-1, with D possibly being TRBD2 (6 bases). The V end was cut by 5 bases, the J end by 7 bases, with 12 bases between. Looked up from germline, CDR1 is SSHAT and CDR2 is FNYEAQ (reference sequence). This CDR3 spans 13 amino acids. DNA for the CDR3: TGTGCCAGCAGCCCCGGGACTGCAAATGAGCAGTTCTTC. Encoded protein: CASSPGTANEQFF.

This chain connects TRBV5-1 to TRBJ1-3; 8 bases are shared with TRBD1. Germline loops: CDR1 SGHRS, CDR2 YFSETQ. The trim removed 4 bases at V and 2 bases at J, leaving 8 bases unmatched. The length of the CDR3 is 16 residues. CDR3 DNA sequence: TGCGCCAGCAGCCTAACAAGGACAGGGACTGGAAACACCATATATTTT. As protein: CASSLTRTGTGNTIYF.

The CDR3: CASSPEVTPIYEQYF. DNA of the CDR3: TGTGCCAGCAGCCCAGAGGTCACACCAATCTACGAGCAGTACTTC. V gene TRBV6-1 combines with J gene TRBJ2-7; D is unclear. V was shortened by 6 bases and J by 3 bases, with 18 bases between the two germline ends. The CDR3 has 15 amino acids. CDR1 MNHNS and CDR2 SASEGT come from the germline V gene.

The sample holds one count of this clone. This chain connects TRBV10-3 to TRBJ2-7; TRBD1 is a possible D gene (5 bases). The V end lost 7 bases, the J end lost 4 bases, and 14 bases lay between the germline ends. The length of the CDR3 is 13 residues. CDR1 and CDR2 from the germline V gene are ENHRY and SYGVKD. CDR3 residues: CAITAGFRYEQYF. The CDR3 nucleotides are TGTGCCATCACCGCAGGGTTTCGATACGAGCAGTACTTC.

The rearrangement joins TRBV6-6 to TRBJ2-5; a possible D gene is TRBD2 (6 bases). The CDR3 has 14 amino acids. Per germline, CDR1 MNHNY and CDR2 SVGAGI (reference sequence). V was trimmed by 7 bases and J by 5 bases, leaving 17 bases between them. CDR3 coding DNA: TGTGCCAGCACCTCCCGACTAGTCTCGGAGACCCAGTACTTC. This encodes CASTSRLVSETQYF.

The rearrangement joins TRBV6-5 to TRBJ2-1, with TRBD2 matching over 7 bases. Germline lookup yields CDR1 MNHEY and CDR2 SVGAGI. V was clipped by 7 bases and J by 4 bases; unmatched bases: 10. This CDR3 has 15 amino acids. CDR3 coding DNA: TGTGCCAGCACCTTCTCGGGCGGGGGTTACAATGAGCAGTTCTTC. This codes for CASTFSGGGYNEQFF.

This rearrangement joins TRBV9 to TRBJ2-3, with TRBD2 matching over 8 bases. The CDR3 contains 17 residues. Germline trimming cut 4 bases from V and 5 bases from J; bases unmatched to any gene: 15. CDR1 SGDLS and CDR2 YYNGEE come from the germline V gene. The CDR3 DNA is TGTGCCAGCAGCCCCCCGGTCGGGAGGGTGGTTAGAGATACGCAGTATTTT. Translation: CASSPPVGRVVRDTQYF.

This chain connects TRBV30 to TRBJ1-3, with unresolved D. Trimming shortened V by 2 bases and J by 0 bases, and 17 bases separated the two germline ends. The CDR3 totals 17 residues. Germline assignment: CDR1 GTSNPN and CDR2 SVGIG (reference sequence). This chain's CDR3 is CAWSQIRVSYSGNTIYF. CDR3 DNA sequence: TGTGCCTGGAGTCAAATCCGGGTCTCCTACTCTGGAAACACCATATATTTT.

The table lists this clone with a few counts. CDR3 nucleotide sequence: TGCAGCGTTGTGCCGGCGGGCACTGAAGCTTTCTTT. Translated, it gives CSVVPAGTEAFF. This chain links TRBV29-1 with TRBJ1-1; no firm D call. The germline gives CDR1 SQVTM, CDR2 ANQGSEA. The V end was cut by 4 bases, the J end by 4 bases, with 10 bases between. This CDR3 spans 12 amino acids.

This CDR3 is CASSGRQGMNTEAFF. In DNA, the CDR3 is TGTGCCAGCAGCGGGCGACAGGGGATGAACACTGAAGCTTTCTTT. The V call is TRBV11-2, the J call TRBJ1-1, with 8 positions matching TRBD1. Germline CDR1 SGHAT, CDR2 FQNNGV. The CDR3 runs to 15 residues. V trimming: 5 bases; J trimming: 0 bases; junction bases outside the gene matches: 5.

The CDR3 DNA reads as TGTGCCAGCTCACCACCCGGGACTGAAAACAATGAGCAGTTCTTC. This sequence encodes CASSPPGTENNEQFF. V and J are TRBV18 and TRBJ2-1; D is perhaps TRBD2 (6 bases). The CDR3 is 15 residues long. Germline V gives CDR1 KGHSH, CDR2 LQKENI. The germline V and J ends were trimmed by 0 bases and 5 bases, with 11 bases remaining between them.

CDR3 amino acids: CASSQLGSWLRSYNEQFF. CDR3 in DNA: TGCGCCAGCAGCCAACTAGGCTCTTGGCTACGCTCCTACAATGAGCAGTTCTTC. This sequence joins TRBV4-1 and TRBJ2-1, with D hard to call. V was cut by 2 bases and J by 0 bases, with 17 bases left in between. The CDR3 loop spans 18 amino acids. Germline lookup yields CDR1 MGHRA and CDR2 YSYEKL.

This sequence joins TRBV5-1 and TRBJ2-1; D gene unclear. The length of the CDR3 is 12 residues. CDR1 and CDR2 (germline): SGHRS, YFSETQ. Trimming cost V 5 bases and J 7 bases, with 10 bases left between them. In nucleotides, the CDR3 is TGCGCCAGCAGAGATCAACTTAATGAGCAGTTCTTC. Translated: CASRDQLNEQFF.

J is TRBJ1-1 and V is TRBV16, with 7 bases lining up with TRBD1. The CDR3 has 14 amino acids. V shed 1 base, J shed 6 bases, and the junction held 5 bases outside the gene matches. From germline, CDR1 is KGHSY and CDR2 FQNENV. CDR3 loop: CASSQFDREAEAFF. For the CDR3, the DNA is TGTGCCAGCAGCCAATTTGACAGGGAGGCTGAAGCTTTCTTT.

This chain connects TRBV5-1 to TRBJ2-3; 14 bases are shared with TRBD2. There are 17 residues in the CDR3. Germline V gene data show CDR1 as SGHRS and CDR2 as YFSETQ. V shed 3 bases, J shed 4 bases, and the junction held 7 bases outside the gene matches. The CDR3 DNA is TGCGCCAGCAGCTATTCCGGGACTAGCGGGAGTGCAGATACGCAGTATTTT. Protein product: CASSYSGTSGSADTQYF.

The V and J genes are TRBV9 and TRBJ2-5; possibly TRBD2 for D (6 bases). V lost 5 bases and J 4 bases, leaving 15 bases between the germline ends. Germline V lookup: CDR1 SGDLS, CDR2 YYNGEE. The length of the CDR3 is 14 residues. CDR3 amino acids: CASSGGFSRETQYF. For the CDR3, the DNA is TGTGCCAGCAGTGGGGGGTTTTCCCGAGAGACCCAGTACTTC.

The chain carries TRBV27 and TRBJ1-5, with TRBD1 matching 7 bases. J lost 4 bases, V lost 3 bases, and 9 bases had no gene match. The CDR3 extends over 16 amino acids. Germline V CDR1 and CDR2: MNHEY, SMNVEV (reference sequence). This chain's CDR3 is CASSLSEQGVNQPQHF. The CDR3 DNA reads as TGTGCCAGCAGTTTGTCCGAGCAGGGGGTGAATCAGCCCCAGCATTTT.

The chain couples TRBV19 to TRBJ2-5; D possibly corresponds to TRBD2 (6 bases). Per the germline V gene, CDR1 is LNHDA and CDR2 is SQIVND (reference sequence). Trimming stripped 0 bases from V and 5 bases from J, with 10 bases between. This CDR3 comprises 14 residues. For the CDR3, the DNA is TGTGCCAGTAGTATAGAAGCAGGGAGGGAGACCCAGTACTTC. Its translation is CASSIEAGRETQYF.

CDR3 protein: CASSFSGNTGELFF. CDR3 DNA: TGTGCCAGTAGTTTTAGCGGGAACACCGGGGAGCTGTTTTTT. The V and J genes are TRBV19 and TRBJ2-2, with a possible D match to TRBD2 (6 bases). Per the germline V gene, CDR1 is LNHDA and CDR2 is SQIVND (reference sequence). V lost 5 bases and J lost 1, with 8 bases in between. The CDR3 extends over 14 amino acids.

The chain is built from TRBV9 and TRBJ1-1; D uncertain. From germline, CDR1 is SGDLS and CDR2 YYNGEE. Trimming took off 3 bases at V and 5 bases at J, with 14 bases between the two ends. This CDR3 has 14 amino acids. The CDR3 loop is CASSAPGPSTEAFF. The CDR3 DNA follows: TGTGCCAGCAGCGCCCCTGGGCCGTCGACTGAAGCTTTCTTT.